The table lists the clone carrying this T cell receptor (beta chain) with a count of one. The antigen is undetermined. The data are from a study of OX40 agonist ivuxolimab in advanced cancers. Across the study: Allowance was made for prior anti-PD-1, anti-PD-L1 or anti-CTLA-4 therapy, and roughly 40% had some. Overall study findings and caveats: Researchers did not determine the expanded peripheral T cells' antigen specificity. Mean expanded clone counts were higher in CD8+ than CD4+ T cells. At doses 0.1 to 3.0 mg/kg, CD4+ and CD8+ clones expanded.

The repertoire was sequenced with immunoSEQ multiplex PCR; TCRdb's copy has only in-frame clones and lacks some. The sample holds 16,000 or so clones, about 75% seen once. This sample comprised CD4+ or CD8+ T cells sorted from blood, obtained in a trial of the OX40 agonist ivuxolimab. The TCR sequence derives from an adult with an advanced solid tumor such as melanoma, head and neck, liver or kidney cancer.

Here the CDR3 reads CASSQLRGGTYNEQFF. CDR3 sequence (DNA): TGCGCCAGCAGCCAACTCCGAGGGGGGACCTACAATGAGCAGTTCTTC. The rearrangement links TRBV4-1 to TRBJ2-1; tentatively, D is TRBD1 or TRBD2 (6 bases each). Germline V gene sequence: CDR1 MGHRA, CDR2 YSYEKL. Trimming removed 2 bases at V and 2 bases at J, with 13 bases between. This CDR3 is 16 amino acids long.